Each of the 9 T cell receptor beta chains below was sequenced from the same sample in a study of cytomegalovirus exposure and HLA in healthy donors. The PCR was carried out with 60 Vbeta primers and 13 Jbeta primers. Using immunoSEQ multiplex PCR, the repertoire was profiled, and TCRdb retains in-frame clones only, with some absent. The table includes 100,000 to 150,000 clones, roughly 77% detected once. The material sequenced was PBMCs. These receptors all come from a man aged 25 to 40 in good health and CMV-seronegative.

V gene TRBV5-1 combines with J gene TRBJ2-2, with 8 bases lining up with TRBD1. CDR3 length: 15 residues. Germline CDR1 reads SGHRS; CDR2 reads YFSETQ. Trimming removed 0 bases from V and 4 bases from J; junction bases left unmatched: 2. In nucleotides, the CDR3 is TGCGCCAGCAGCTTGGGACAGGGGTTCACCGGGGAGCTGTTTTTT. It specifies CASSLGQGFTGELFF.

The V call is TRBV19, the J call TRBJ2-7; 10 bases are shared with TRBD1. The CDR3 extends over 16 amino acids. V was pared by 3 bases and J by 3 bases, with 8 bases of the junction left unmatched. Germline V gene data show CDR1 as LNHDA and CDR2 as SQIVND (reference sequence). The CDR3 nucleotides read TGTGCCAGTAGTATGGGACAGGGGTTTGAAGGCTACGAGCAGTACTTC. Protein: CASSMGQGFEGYEQYF.

Only a few counts were recorded for this clone. This chain links TRBV7-2 with TRBJ2-7; D is undetermined. The CDR3 runs 14 residues. CDR1 is SGHTA, CDR2 FQGNSA, per germline. V lost 1 base to trimming and J lost 2 bases, with 9 bases between them. The CDR3 here is CASSLVARTYEQYF. CDR3 bases: TGTGCCAGCAGCTTAGTGGCCAGAACCTACGAGCAGTACTTC.

The rearrangement links TRBV5-1 to TRBJ2-1; 12 bases are shared with TRBD1. The CDR3 runs 16 residues. CDR1 and CDR2 (germline): SGHRS, YFSETQ. Trimming at V came to 3 bases and at J to 9 bases, leaving 10 bases not matched to a gene. CDR3 in amino acids: CASSSTGQGASGEQFF. The CDR3, as DNA: TGCGCCAGCAGCTCGACGGGACAGGGGGCATCTGGTGAGCAGTTCTTC. Combining the CDR3 with reference TRBV5-1 and TRBJ2-1 gives the whole variable domain KAGVTQTPRYLIKTRGQQVTLSCSPISGHRSVSWYQQTPGQGLQFLFEYFSETQRNKGNFPGRFSGRQFSNSRSEMNVSTLELGDSALYLCASSSTGQGASGEQFFGPGTRLTVL.

The chain is built from TRBV5-1 and TRBJ2-1; 10 bases fit TRBD2. Germline V gene data show CDR1 as SGHRS and CDR2 as YFSETQ. V dropped 0 bases and J dropped 1; count of bases not matched to a gene: 7. This CDR3 comprises 18 residues. CDR3: CASSLASGSPRSYNEQFF. The CDR3 DNA is TGCGCCAGCAGCTTGGCTAGCGGGAGTCCAAGGTCCTACAATGAGCAGTTCTTC.

In regard to this clone: This same CDR3 is encoded by further DNA sequences in the sample. The chain employs TRBV7-2 and TRBJ1-4; D ambiguous. Germline V gene data show CDR1 as SGHTA and CDR2 as FQGNSA. Between the trimmed V and J ends, which lost 3 bases and 8 bases, there was a span of 10 bases. The CDR3 covers 13 residues. This CDR3 is CASSFRGGEKLFF. The CDR3 bases are TGTGCCAGCAGCTTCCGGGGAGGGGAAAAACTGTTTTTT.

This clone has only a few counts. V and J are TRBV6-7 and TRBJ2-7; 12 nucleotides line up with TRBD1. TRBV6-7 is an ORF; its function is uncertain. V was pared by 2 bases and J by 1 base, with 3 bases of the junction left unmatched. This CDR3 region has 16 residues. The DNA for the CDR3 is TGTGCCAGCAGTTACCGGGACAGGGGGCGATCCTACGAGCAGTACTTC. This encodes CASSYRDRGRSYEQYF.

The chain carries TRBV29-1 and TRBJ1-2, with D possibly matching TRBD1 (6 bases). CDR1 is SQVTM, CDR2 ANQGSEA, per germline. This CDR3 has 11 amino acids. V was pared by 4 bases and J by 8 bases, with 11 bases between. The CDR3 nucleotides are TGCAGCGTTGTGGGGGCGCTGGGCTACACCTTC. It specifies CSVVGALGYTF.

This clone was counted a few times. The rearrangement joins TRBV6-1 to TRBJ2-5, with TRBD2 identical over 9 bases. Looked up from germline, CDR1 is MNHNS and CDR2 is SASEGT. This CDR3 spans 13 amino acids. V gave up 8 bases and J gave up 2 bases; unmatched junction bases: 3. The DNA for the CDR3 is TGTGCCAGCGGCGGGGGGGAGCAAGAGACCCAGTACTTC. Its protein product is CASGGGEQETQYF.